The clone carrying this T cell receptor (beta chain) occurred many times. Its antigen remains unknown. This specimen belongs to a study of type 1 and type 2 diabetes patients. The CDR3 is 15 amino acids. The V end was cut by 3 bases, the J end by 6 bases, with 17 bases between. Germline assignment: CDR1 LNHDA and CDR2 SQIVND (reference sequence). The PCR template was genomic DNA. Multiplex PCR with 30 forward and 13 reverse primers amplified the TCR beta CDR3. MiXCR was run by TCRdb on the multiplex PCR reads, yielding one entry per CDR3 protein. The sample lists some 250,000 distinct CDR3 sequences, approximately 45% occurring once. Study-wide findings and caveats: Unmatched age and gender across groups might bias interpretation.

The clonotype originates from a man aged 18 to 30 with type 2 diabetes. The J gene is TRBJ1-2, the V gene TRBV19, with D possibly being TRBD1 (5 bases). Sequencing used peripheral blood mononuclear cells (PBMCs). CDR3 DNA sequence: TGTGCCAGTAGTATCCGACGGGGGGGTGCAGATGGCTACACCTTC. This translates into CASSIRRGGADGYTF.